This T cell receptor (beta chain) was captured in a study of radiotherapy plus CTLA-4 blockade in lung cancer. Trimming pared 5 bases from V and 4 bases from J, leaving 24 bases between. This CDR3 spans 16 amino acids. CDR1 and CDR2 from the germline V gene are SQVTM and ANQGSEA. The sample holds one count of this clone. The antigen remains unidentified. General study results and limits: How blood T cell clones changed early, along with interferon-beta, reportedly forecast response best. After radiotherapy and ipilimumab, tumor-derived clones expanded in peripheral blood.

Focal radiation was given together with CTLA-4 blockade (ipilimumab) to patients with chemo-refractory metastatic non-small-cell lung cancer. TCRdb's copy holds only in-frame clones and misses some; the assay was immunoSEQ multiplex PCR. The data show 20,000 to 25,000 clones, 70% to 75% seen once. The sequencing used peripheral blood, collected from a patient treated with radiotherapy plus ipilimumab. This chain uses TRBV29-1 with TRBJ2-7, with D maybe TRBD1 (5 bases). The TCR sequence derives from a human donor with non-small cell lung cancer whose response to radiotherapy plus ipilimumab could not be evaluated. DNA for the CDR3: TGCAGCGTTCCCACCCCGGACCGGAGACAGACTTACGAGCAGTACTTC. Protein sequence: CSVPTPDRRQTYEQYF.